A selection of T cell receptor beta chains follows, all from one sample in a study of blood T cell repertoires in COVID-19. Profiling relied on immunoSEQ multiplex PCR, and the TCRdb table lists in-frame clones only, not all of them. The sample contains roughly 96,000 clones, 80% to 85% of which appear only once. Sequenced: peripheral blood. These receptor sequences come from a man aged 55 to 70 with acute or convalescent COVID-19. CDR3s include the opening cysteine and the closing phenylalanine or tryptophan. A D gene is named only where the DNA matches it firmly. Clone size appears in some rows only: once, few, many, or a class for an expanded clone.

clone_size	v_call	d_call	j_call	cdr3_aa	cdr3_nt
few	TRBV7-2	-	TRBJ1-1	CASSPSGLNTEAFF	TGTGCCAGCAGCCCGTCGGGGTTGAACACTGAAGCTTTCTTT
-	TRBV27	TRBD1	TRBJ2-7	CASAGTVSTGWYEQYF	TGTGCCAGTGCCGGGACAGTCTCTACTGGGTGGTACGAGCAGTACTTC
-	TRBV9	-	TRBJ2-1	CASSVGTTGGEQFF	TGTGCCAGCAGCGTAGGTACCACCGGGGGAGAGCAGTTCTTC
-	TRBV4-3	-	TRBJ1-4	CASSQDLTAVNEKLFF	TGCGCCAGCAGCCAAGACCTCACTGCCGTCAATGAAAAACTGTTTTTT
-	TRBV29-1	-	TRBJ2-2	CSVADPGNTGELFF	TGCAGCGTTGCCGACCCGGGGAACACCGGGGAGCTGTTTTTT
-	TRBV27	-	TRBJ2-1	CASSFRASYNEQFF	TGTGCCAGCAGTTTTCGCGCCTCCTACAATGAGCAGTTCTTC
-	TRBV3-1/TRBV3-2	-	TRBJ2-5	CASSLTRGRETQYF	TGTGCCAGCAGCCTAACGAGAGGCCGAGAGACCCAGTACTTC
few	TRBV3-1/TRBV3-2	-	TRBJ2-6	CASSPEDSFLSGANVLTF	TGTGCCAGCAGTCCGGAGGACAGTTTCCTCTCTGGGGCCAACGTCCTGACTTTC
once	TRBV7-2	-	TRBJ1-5	CASSLGGGEGPQHF	TGTGCCAGCAGCTTAGGTGGAGGGGAGGGGCCCCAGCATTTT
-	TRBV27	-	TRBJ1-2	CASSLAWETKDGYTF	TGTGCCAGCAGTTTGGCTTGGGAGACAAAAGATGGCTACACCTTC
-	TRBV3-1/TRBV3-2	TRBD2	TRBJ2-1	CALRWGKSGRRWGEQFF	TGTGCCCTTAGGTGGGGAAAAAGCGGGAGGAGGTGGGGTGAGCAGTTCTTC